A selection of T cell receptor beta chains follows, all from one sample in a study of regulatory T cells in long-lasting Graves disease. Using its own MiXCR run on the multiplex PCR reads, TCRdb lists one record per CDR3 protein. Among over 400,000 distinct CDR3 sequences, around 15% were seen once, and the ten largest hold about a sixth. This sample was also put to use in a study of T cells in Graves' hyperthyroidism and ophthalmopathy.

Sequenced material: peripheral blood mononuclear cells (PBMCs), taken at new diagnosis, from a patient treated with antithyroid drugs. The origin of the receptors is a woman aged 45-65 years with Graves disease. CDR3s include the opening cysteine and the closing phenylalanine or tryptophan.

>TRBJ2-5|TRBV28
CASSLLRGFEETQYF
>TRBJ1-1|TRBV2
CASKPRATEAFF
>TRBJ1-2|TRBV5-5
CASSLGISPGTDYGYTF
>TRBJ2-7|TRBV28
CASSGKTTREQYF
>TRBJ2-7|TRBV19
CASSISFGSYEQYF
>TRBJ2-3|TRBV11-2
CASSLFRGRAGVGDTQYF
>TRBJ2-7|TRBV27
CASSLRTAGEQYF
>TRBJ2-5|TRBV6-5
CASSSGTGGLETQYF
>TRBJ1-4|TRBV11-2
CASSLGRQSTNEKLFF
>TRBJ2-7|TRBV12-3/TRBV12-4
CASSASSGTGRREQYF
>TRBJ2-7|TRBV27
CASSATSEAYEQYF
>TRBJ2-2|TRBV5-4
CASSLRLAGELFF